This T cell receptor (beta chain) was profiled in a study of CXCR3-negative and CXCR3-positive naive CD8 T cells. As for this clonotype: Its target is unknown.

Overall study findings and caveats: A higher hydrophobicity marked the TRB CDR3s of CXCR3-positive naive cells versus CXCR3-negative naive cells.

The libraries of TRB cDNA were prepared using 5' RACE with UMI labels. TCRdb reprocessed the 5' RACE reads, with one entry per CDR3 protein and no DNA. This table lists around 80,000 distinct CDR3 sequences. CDR3 size: 14 residues. The specimen was naive CXCR3+ CD8+ T cells from blood. Specified subset: CD45RO-CCR7+CD27+CD95- naive CD8+ T cells expressing CXCR3 (TNR3+). This TCR was recovered from a human donor in good health. Some clones in this sample may be carry-over from other donors' samples. This chain connects TRBV12-3 or TRBV12-4 to TRBJ2-7. The CDR3: CASSLAPEAYEQYF.